This T cell receptor (beta chain) was sequenced during a study of cytomegalovirus exposure and HLA in healthy donors. Across the whole study: It was reported in a later analysis that the 95 to 150 validation repertoires used the same platform as the approximately 650 first-cohort repertoires. Regarding the study as a whole: Accounts indicate the classifier identified cytomegalovirus status with strong specificity and sensitivity.

The protocol was immunoSEQ multiplex PCR, while the TCRdb copy is restricted to in-frame clones and leaves out a portion. This table has around 62,000 clones, around 88% appearing once. Worth noting for this clone: What it binds is not known.

Germline V gene lookup returns CDR1 MDHEN and CDR2 SYDVKM. The CDR3 consists of 18 residues. The V segment lost 3 bases and the J segment 4 bases; nucleotides outside the gene matches: 15. This TCR derives from a woman in her late teens or twenties in good health and CMV-seronegative. The specimen sequenced was PBMCs. The chain employs TRBV28 and TRBJ2-7; 10 nucleotides match TRBD2. The CDR3 coding sequence is TGTGCCAGCAGTTTCGGAGCGGGAGGGCCCTCAAGGAGGTACGAGCAGTACTTC. It yields the protein CASSFGAGGPSRRYEQYF.